The T cell receptor (beta chain) described here comes from a study of response to subunit inactivated influenza vaccine. The study, taken as a whole, reports: Few new T cells, the authors suggested, are recruited by each seasonal influenza vaccination.

Via MiXCR, TCRdb re-called the RT-PCR reads, giving one row per CDR3 protein. The table lists 300,000 to 350,000 distinct CDR3 sequences, 22% of them singletons. Trimming took 8 bases from V and 6 from J; bases not matched to a gene: 8. The CDR3 has 14 residues. This clonotype was recorded a few times. The target antigen is unknown. The sample in question was PBMCs from blood, obtained less than 22 months after vaccination. The rearrangement uses TRBV12-3 or TRBV12-4 and TRBJ2-2, with 8 bases that match TRBD2. The clonotype originates from a man between 50 and 75 years old who received an inactivated influenza vaccine. The CDR3 nucleotides are TGTGCCAGCCTCCACGCCGGGGGGGCCGGGGAGCTGTTTTTT. The encoded protein is CASLHAGGAGELFF.